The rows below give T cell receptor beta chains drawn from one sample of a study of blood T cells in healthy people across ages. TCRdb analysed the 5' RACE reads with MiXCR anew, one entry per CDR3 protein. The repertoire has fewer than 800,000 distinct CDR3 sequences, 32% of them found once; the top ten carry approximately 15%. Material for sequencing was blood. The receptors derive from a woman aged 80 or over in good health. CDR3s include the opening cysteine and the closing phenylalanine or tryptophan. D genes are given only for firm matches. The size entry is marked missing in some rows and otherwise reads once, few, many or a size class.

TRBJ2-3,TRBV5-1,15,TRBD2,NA,CASGAGVQNGDTQYF,TGCGCCAGCGGAGCGGGAGTTCAAAACGGAGATACGCAGTATTTT
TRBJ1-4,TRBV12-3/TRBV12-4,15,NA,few,CASSPSGTGNEKLFF,TGTGCCAGCAGCCCGTCCGGGACGGGAAATGAAAAACTGTTTTTT
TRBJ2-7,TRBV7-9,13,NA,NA,CASSTSNIGEQYF,TGTGCCAGCAGCACCTCAAACATAGGCGAGCAGTACTTC
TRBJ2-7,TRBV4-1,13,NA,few,CASSQGHSYEQYF,TGCGCCAGCAGCCAAGGACACTCCTACGAGCAGTACTTC
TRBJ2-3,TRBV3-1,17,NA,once,CASSQGTIKRLPDTQYF,TGTGCCAGCAGCCAAGGGACTATCAAAAGGTTACCAGATACGCAGTATTTT
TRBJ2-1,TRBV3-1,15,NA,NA,CASSLGAPFYNEQFF,TGTGCCAGCAGCTTGGGGGCTCCTTTCTACAATGAGCAGTTCTTC
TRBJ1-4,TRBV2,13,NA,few,CATRTQPNEKLFF,TGTGCCACCCGGACTCAACCTAATGAAAAACTGTTTTTT
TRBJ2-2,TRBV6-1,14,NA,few,CASSEFRGRGELFF,TGTGCCAGCAGTGAATTCAGGGGACGCGGGGAGCTGTTTTTT
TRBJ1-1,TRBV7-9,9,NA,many,CASSSWAFF,TGTGCCAGCAGCTCCTGGGCTTTCTTT
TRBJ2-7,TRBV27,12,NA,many,CASSHRDDEQYF,TGTGCCAGCAGTCACCGGGACGACGAGCAGTACTTC
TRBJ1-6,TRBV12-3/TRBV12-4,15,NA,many,CASSLEGAYNSPLHF,TGTGCCAGCAGTTTAGAAGGGGCCTATAATTCACCCCTCCACTTT
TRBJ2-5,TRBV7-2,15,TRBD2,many,CASSFNGGVSETQYF,TGTGCCAGCAGTTTCAATGGGGGGGTCTCGGAGACCCAGTACTTC
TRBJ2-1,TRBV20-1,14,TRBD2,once,CSANTGTSMNEQFF,TGCAGTGCCAATACCGGGACTAGCATGAATGAGCAGTTCTTC
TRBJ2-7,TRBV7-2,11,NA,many,CASSLLHEQYF,TGTGCCAGCAGCTTATTACACGAGCAGTACTTC
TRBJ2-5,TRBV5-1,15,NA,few,CASSAERRRSTEQYF,TGCGCCAGCAGCGCTGAGCGGCGGAGATCCACTGAGCAGTACTTC
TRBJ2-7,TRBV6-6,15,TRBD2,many,CASSPASGGNDEQYF,TGTGCCAGCAGCCCGGCTAGCGGGGGGAACGACGAGCAGTACTTC
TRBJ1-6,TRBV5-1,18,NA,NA,CASSPRPSASSYNSPLHF,TGCGCCAGCAGTCCCCGGCCCTCGGCGAGCTCCTATAATTCACCCCTCCACTTT
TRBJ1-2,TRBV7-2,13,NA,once,CVSSFGRDYGYTF,TGTGTCAGCAGCTTCGGCAGGGACTATGGCTACACCTTC
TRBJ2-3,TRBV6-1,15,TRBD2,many,CASTASGDPTDTQYF,TGTGCCAGCACTGCTAGCGGGGACCCCACAGATACGCAGTATTTT
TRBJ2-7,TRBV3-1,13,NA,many,CASSQDPSYEQYF,TGTGCCAGCAGCCAAGATCCCTCCTACGAGCAGTACTTC
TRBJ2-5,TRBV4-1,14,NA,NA,CASSHGGASETQYF,TGCGCCAGCAGCCACGGCGGTGCCTCGGAGACCCAGTACTTC
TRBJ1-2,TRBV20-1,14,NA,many,CSARDPATGYGYTF,TGCAGTGCTAGAGACCCTGCGACAGGCTATGGCTACACCTTC
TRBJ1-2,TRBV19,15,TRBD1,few,CASSKTGTGTDGYTF,TGTGCCAGTAGTAAGACCGGGACAGGGACGGATGGCTACACCTTC
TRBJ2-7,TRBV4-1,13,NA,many,CASSQGARGEQYF,TGCGCCAGCAGCCAAGGGGCTAGGGGAGAGCAGTACTTC
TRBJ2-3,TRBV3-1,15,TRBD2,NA,CASSQGQRGADTQYF,TGTGCCAGCAGCCAAGGACAGCGGGGGGCAGATACGCAGTATTTT
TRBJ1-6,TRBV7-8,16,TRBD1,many,CASSSRDRGNNSPLHF,TGTGCCAGCAGCTCCCGGGACAGGGGGAATAATTCACCCCTCCACTTT
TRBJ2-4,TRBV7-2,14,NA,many,CASSLATGRDIQYF,TGTGCCAGCAGCTTAGCCACAGGGCGGGACATTCAGTACTTC
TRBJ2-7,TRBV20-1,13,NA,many,CSARGGSGLEQYF,TGCAGTGCTAGAGGGGGATCGGGTCTCGAGCAGTACTTC
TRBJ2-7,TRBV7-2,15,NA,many,CASSIQDTPVDEQYF,TGTGCCAGCAGCATACAGGACACCCCGGTGGACGAGCAGTACTTC
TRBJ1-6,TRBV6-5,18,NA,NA,CASSYIRPESSYNSPLHF,TGTGCCAGCAGTTACATCCGCCCGGAGAGCTCCTATAATTCACCCCTCCACTTT
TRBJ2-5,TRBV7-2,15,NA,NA,CASSLVRGEGETQYF,TGTGCCAGCAGCTTAGTCAGGGGGGAGGGAGAGACCCAGTACTTC
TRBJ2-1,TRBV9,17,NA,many,CASSVRTETGRLGEQFF,TGTGCCAGCAGCGTGAGAACGGAGACAGGGAGGTTGGGTGAGCAGTTCTTC
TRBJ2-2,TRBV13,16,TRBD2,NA,CASSLSRGGAFGELFF,TGTGCCAGCAGCTTATCGCGCGGGGGGGCCTTCGGGGAGCTGTTTTTT
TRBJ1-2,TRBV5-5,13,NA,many,CASSSLLTVGYTF,TGTGCCAGCAGCTCCCTACTGACAGTTGGCTACACCTTC
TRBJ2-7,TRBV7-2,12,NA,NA,CTSSLQGAEQYF,TGTACCAGCAGCTTACAGGGTGCCGAGCAGTACTTC
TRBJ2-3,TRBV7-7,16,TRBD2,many,CASSSGSGGPTDTQYF,TGTGCTAGCAGCTCGGGGAGCGGGGGCCCCACAGATACGCAGTATTTT
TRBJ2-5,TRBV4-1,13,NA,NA,CASRRSSQETQYF,TGCGCCAGCCGACGTAGTTCTCAAGAGACCCAGTACTTC
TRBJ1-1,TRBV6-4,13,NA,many,CASSATGFTEAFF,TGTGCCAGCAGTGCCACAGGGTTCACTGAAGCTTTCTTT
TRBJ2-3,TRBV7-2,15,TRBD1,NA,CASSPGQTRTDTQYF,TGTGCCAGCAGCCCGGGACAGACCCGCACAGATACGCAGTATTTT
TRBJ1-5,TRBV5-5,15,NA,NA,CASSLPELWTDTQHF,TGTGCCAGCAGCTTGCCGGAGCTTTGGACAGATACGCAGCATTTT
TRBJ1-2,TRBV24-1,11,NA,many,CATSDRQSFTF,TGTGCCACCAGTGACAGACAGTCTTTCACCTTC
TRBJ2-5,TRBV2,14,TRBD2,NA,CASSASGGPATQYF,TGTGCCAGCAGTGCAAGCGGGGGGCCCGCGACCCAGTACTTC
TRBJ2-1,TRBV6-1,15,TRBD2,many,CASSLRLAGGSGQFF,TGTGCCAGCAGCCTAAGACTAGCGGGGGGCTCCGGGCAGTTCTTC
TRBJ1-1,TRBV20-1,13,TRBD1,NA,CSARETGGTEAFF,TGCAGTGCTAGGGAAACAGGGGGCACTGAAGCTTTCTTT
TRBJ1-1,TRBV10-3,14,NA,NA,CAISRSGVNTGAFF,TGTGCCATCAGCCGGAGCGGGGTGAACACTGGAGCTTTCTTT
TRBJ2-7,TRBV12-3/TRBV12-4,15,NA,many,CASSLAGQGYNEQYF,TGTGCCAGCAGTTTAGCGGGCCAGGGTTACAACGAGCAGTACTTC
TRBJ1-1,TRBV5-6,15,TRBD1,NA,CASSPGQEYGTEAFF,TGTGCCAGCAGCCCGGGACAGGAATATGGCACTGAAGCTTTCTTT
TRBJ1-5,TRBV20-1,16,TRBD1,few,CSARVRDREPNQPQHF,TGCAGTGCTAGAGTCAGGGACAGGGAACCAAATCAGCCCCAGCATTTT
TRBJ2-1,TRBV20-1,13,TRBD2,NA,CSAPGLGNNEQFF,TGCAGTGCTCCGGGACTAGGCAACAATGAGCAGTTCTTC
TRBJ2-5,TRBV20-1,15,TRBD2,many,CSARTSGDPQETQYF,TGCAGTGCCCGGACTAGCGGGGACCCCCAAGAGACCCAGTACTTC
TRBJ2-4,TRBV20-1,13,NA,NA,CSFKDPAKNIQYF,TGCAGTTTCAAGGACCCAGCCAAAAACATTCAGTACTTC
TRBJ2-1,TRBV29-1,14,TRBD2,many,CSALTSGERGEQFF,TGCAGCGCTCTGACTAGCGGGGAAAGGGGTGAGCAGTTCTTC
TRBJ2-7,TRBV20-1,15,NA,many,CSARTEGPGTYEQYF,TGCAGTGCTAGAACCGAGGGGCCAGGGACCTACGAGCAGTACTTC
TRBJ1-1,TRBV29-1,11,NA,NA,CSVGSGFEAFF,TGCAGCGTTGGAAGTGGGTTTGAAGCTTTCTTT
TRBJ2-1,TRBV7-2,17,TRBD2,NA,CASSLGAPGLALNEQFF,TGTGCCAGCAGCTTAGGGGCCCCGGGACTAGCATTAAATGAGCAGTTCTTC
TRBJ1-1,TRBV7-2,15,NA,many,CASSLEPGARTEAFF,TGTGCCAGCAGCTTAGAGCCAGGGGCCCGCACTGAAGCTTTCTTT
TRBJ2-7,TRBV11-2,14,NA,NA,CASSRKTKQEAQYF,TGTGCCAGCAGCAGAAAAACAAAACAAGAGGCCCAGTACTTT
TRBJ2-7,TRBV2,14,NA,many,CASSVQPPYGEQYF,TGTGCCAGCAGTGTGCAGCCCCCATACGGCGAGCAGTACTTC
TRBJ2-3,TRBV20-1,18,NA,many,CSARAADVGRTRGNTQYF,TGCAGTGCTAGAGCCGCCGACGTGGGAAGAACAAGGGGAAATACGCAGTATTTT